The 18 T cell receptor beta chains given below trace back to one sample, sequenced in a study of T cell responses to AZD1222 COVID-19 vaccine. The protocol was immunoSEQ multiplex PCR, while the TCRdb copy is restricted to in-frame clones and leaves out a portion. Counted here are fewer than 180,000 clones, 92% occurring once; the ten biggest clones make up roughly 3.4%. This material consisted of peripheral blood, taken 28 days after the second AZD1222 dose. These receptor sequences come from an adult who received the AZD1222 COVID-19 vaccine.

This chain uses TRBV5-1 with TRBJ2-6; tentatively, D is TRBD2 (5 bases). Germline CDR1 and CDR2: SGHRS and YFSETQ. The CDR3 extends over 16 amino acids. V gave up 0 bases and J gave up 1 base, with 8 bases separating them. The DNA for the CDR3 is TGCGCCAGCAGCTTGGTTCCGGGGTCTGGGGCCAACGTCCTGACTTTC. It specifies CASSLVPGSGANVLTF.

The chain combines TRBV3-1 (or the pseudogene TRBV3-2) with TRBJ2-3; a possible D gene is TRBD2 (6 bases). Looked up from germline, CDR1 is LGHDT and CDR2 is YNNKEL (reference sequence). CDR3 length: 16 residues. V shed 2 bases and J shed 8 bases, with 20 bases lying between them. CDR3 nucleotides: TGTGCCAGCAGCCAACTCTCTAGCGAGACCCCTGCTACGCAGTATTTT. Translating gives CASSQLSSETPATQYF.

The CDR3 coding sequence is TGTGCCAGCTCACCACCCGGACCGACTTACCAAGAGACCCAGTACTTC. It translates to CASSPPGPTYQETQYF. The V and J genes are TRBV18 and TRBJ2-5; D uncertain. The germline gives CDR1 KGHSH, CDR2 LQKENI. This CDR3 comprises 16 residues. The V and J ends lost 0 bases and 0 bases respectively, with 11 bases between them.

As to this clone: A junction boundary mismatches the germline segment, possibly from a read error. The gene calls are TRBV6-5 and TRBJ2-1, with D perhaps given as TRBD1 or TRBD2 (6 bases each). The germline CDR1 and CDR2 sequences are MNHEY and SVGAGI. CDR3 length: 14 residues. The CDR3 bases are TGTGCCAGCAGTGACTCCAGGGGAGGACATGAGCAGTTCTTC. It translates to CASSDSRGGHEQFF.

The chain is built from TRBV3-1 (or the pseudogene TRBV3-2) and TRBJ1-6; D gene ambiguous. Trimming left V 3 bases short and J 0 bases short, with 6 bases between. The CDR3 loop spans 15 amino acids. Germline V gene data show CDR1 as LGHDT and CDR2 as YNNKEL (reference sequence). The CDR3 nucleotides read TGTGCCAGCAGCCAGGGGAGCTCCTATAATTCACCCCTCCACTTT. Translating it yields CASSQGSSYNSPLHF.

The chain carries TRBV7-8 and TRBJ1-5; D is uncertain. The ends were cut back, 6 bases at V and 4 bases at J, with 13 bases in the middle. The CDR3 loop spans 14 amino acids. The germline gives CDR1 SGHVS, CDR2 FQNEAQ. The CDR3 nucleotides read TGTGCCAGCAGACCCCTCAGTACTAATCAGCCCCAGCATTTT. Protein product: CASRPLSTNQPQHF.

The rearrangement links TRBV5-8 to TRBJ2-5; no reliable D call. From germline, CDR1 is SGHTS and CDR2 YDEGEE. Trimming removed 4 bases from V and 8 bases from J, with 12 bases in between. The CDR3 is 12 amino acids. The CDR3 region is CASSLAGSTQYF. The CDR3 coding sequence is TGTGCCAGCAGCCTCGCCGGCAGTACCCAGTACTTC.

This rearrangement joins TRBV7-6 to TRBJ1-3, with D possibly matching TRBD1 (6 bases). The CDR3 runs 16 residues. CDR1 is SGHVS and CDR2 is FNYEAQ in the germline V gene. With 5 bases removed from V and 0 bases from J, the gap between germline ends came to 14 bases. CDR3 region: CASSPMDRRSGNTIYF. In DNA form, the CDR3 reads TGTGCCAGCAGCCCAATGGACAGACGCTCTGGAAACACCATATATTTT.

V and J are TRBV5-4 and TRBJ2-3, with a tentative D call TRBD2 (7 bases). The germline CDR1 and CDR2 sequences are SGHNT and YYREEE (reference sequence). Trimming removed 4 bases at V and 2 bases at J, with 17 bases between. This CDR3 has 16 residues. The CDR3 reads CASSLRGGEYTDTQYF. The CDR3 bases are TGTGCCAGCAGCCTGAGGGGGGGGGAATACACAGATACGCAGTATTTT. Full variable domain (remainder filled in from reference TRBV5-4 and TRBJ2-3): ETGVTQSPTHLIKTRGQQVTLRCSSQSGHNTVSWYQQALGQGPQFIFQYYREEENGRGNFPPRFSGLQFPNYSSELNVNALELDDSALYLCASSLRGGEYTDTQYFGPGTRLTVL.

V gene TRBV15 combines with J gene TRBJ1-6, with 9 nucleotides matching TRBD1. Looked up from germline, CDR1 is LNHNV and CDR2 is YYDKDF (reference sequence). V was pared by 4 bases and J by 9 bases, with 1 base of the junction left unmatched. The CDR3 spans 13 residues. The CDR3 here is CATSTGQGSPLHF. Written as DNA, the CDR3 is TGTGCCACCAGCACGGGACAGGGTTCACCCCTCCACTTT.

The chain carries TRBV9 and TRBJ2-3; D perhaps matches TRBD1 (6 bases). CDR1 SGDLS and CDR2 YYNGEE come from the germline V gene. The CDR3 is 15 residues long. Trimming took 4 bases from V and 0 from J, leaving 12 bases between them. CDR3 loop: CASSFTGSSTDTQYF. The CDR3 DNA reads TGTGCCAGCAGCTTTACAGGGTCCAGCACAGATACGCAGTATTTT.

The CDR3 DNA follows: TGCGCCAGCAGCTTGTCCGGGACTAGCGAGTACAATGAGCAGTTCTTC. Its translation: CASSLSGTSEYNEQFF. The V and J genes are TRBV5-1 and TRBJ2-1, with 10 bases aligning to TRBD2. This CDR3 region has 16 residues. Trimming cost V 1 base and J 4 bases; bases outside gene matches: 5. CDR1 is SGHRS and CDR2 is YFSETQ in the germline V gene.

The chain joins TRBV5-6 to TRBJ2-7; tentatively, D is TRBD2 (6 bases). Per the germline V gene, CDR1 is SGHDT and CDR2 is YYEEEE. Trimming pared 4 bases from V and 6 bases from J, leaving 14 bases between. The CDR3 is 13 residues long. CDR3 amino acids: CASSAGLLLEQYF. In DNA, the CDR3 is TGTGCCAGCAGCGCGGGACTCCTCCTCGAGCAGTACTTC. The full variable domain, completed using reference TRBV5-6 and TRBJ2-7, is DAGVTQSPTHLIKTRGQQVTLRCSPKSGHDTVSWYQQALGQGPQFIFQYYEEEERQRGNFPDRFSGHQFPNYSSELNVNALLLGDSALYLCASSAGLLLEQYFGPGTRLTVT.

V gene TRBV10-3 combines with J gene TRBJ1-5; 7 nucleotides agree with TRBD1. The CDR3 extends over 16 amino acids. Trimming cost V 3 bases and J 0 bases; bases outside gene matches: 5. Germline CDR1 reads ENHRY; CDR2 reads SYGVKD. The CDR3 is CAISDTGVDSNQPQHF. DNA of the CDR3: TGTGCCATCAGTGATACAGGGGTGGATAGCAATCAGCCCCAGCATTTT.

The chain links TRBV30 to TRBJ1-4; TRBD1 is a possible D gene (5 bases). The CDR3 contains 12 residues. Germline values: CDR1 GTSNPN, CDR2 SVGIG (reference sequence). The CDR3 nucleotides read TGTGCGTCGGGGGATCGAGTTGAAAAACTGTTTTTT. Translated, it gives CASGDRVEKLFF.

The chain links TRBV3-1 (or the pseudogene TRBV3-2) to TRBJ2-7; 9 nucleotides match TRBD1. This CDR3 is built from 15 residues. Germline V CDR1 and CDR2: LGHDT, YNNKEL (reference sequence). Trimming removed 2 bases from V and 4 bases from J; junction bases left unmatched: 6. DNA for the CDR3: TGTGCCAGCAGCCAAACCTGGGACAGGGTTTACGAGCAGTACTTC. It is translated as CASSQTWDRVYEQYF.

This clone is a singleton in its sample. This chain links TRBV15 with TRBJ1-5, with a tentative D call TRBD1 (6 bases). Germline V gives CDR1 LNHNV, CDR2 YYDKDF (reference sequence). The length of the CDR3 is 16 residues. The germline V and J ends were trimmed by 4 bases and 5 bases, with 18 bases remaining between them. For the CDR3, the DNA is TGTGCCACCAGCACAGGGGAAATCTTACGCGATCAGCCCCAGCATTTT. The encoded protein is CATSTGEILRDQPQHF.

The CDR3 DNA reads as TGTGCCTGGAGTCTCGACAGGGGGCATGGCTACACCTTC. Protein: CAWSLDRGHGYTF. The chain couples TRBV30 to TRBJ1-2; TRBD1 matches 10 bases. The CDR3 totals 13 residues. V gave up 2 bases and J gave up 6 bases; unmatched junction bases: 3. Looked up from germline, CDR1 is GTSNPN and CDR2 is SVGIG (reference sequence).